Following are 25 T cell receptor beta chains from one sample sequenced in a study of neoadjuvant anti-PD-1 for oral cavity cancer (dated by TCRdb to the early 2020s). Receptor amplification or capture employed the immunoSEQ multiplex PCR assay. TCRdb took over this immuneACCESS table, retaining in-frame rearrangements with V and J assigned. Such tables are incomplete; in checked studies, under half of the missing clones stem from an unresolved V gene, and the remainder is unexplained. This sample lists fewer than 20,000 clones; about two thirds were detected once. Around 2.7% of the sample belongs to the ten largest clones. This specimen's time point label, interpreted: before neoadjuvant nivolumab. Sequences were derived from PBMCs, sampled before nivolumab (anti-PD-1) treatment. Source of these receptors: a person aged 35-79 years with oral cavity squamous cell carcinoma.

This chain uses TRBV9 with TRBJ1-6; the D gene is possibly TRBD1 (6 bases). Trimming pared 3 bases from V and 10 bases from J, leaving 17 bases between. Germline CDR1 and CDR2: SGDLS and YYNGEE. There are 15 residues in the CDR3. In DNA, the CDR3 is TGTGCCAGCAGCGCGGCACAGGGTAGGGGATCACCCCTCCACTTT. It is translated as CASSAAQGRGSPLHF. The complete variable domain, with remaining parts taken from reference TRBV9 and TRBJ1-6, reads DSGVTQTPKHLITATGQRVTLRCSPRSGDLSVYWYQQSLDQGLQFLIQYYNGEERAKGNILERFSAQQFPDLHSELNLSSLELGDSALYFCASSAAQGRGSPLHFGNGTRLTVT.

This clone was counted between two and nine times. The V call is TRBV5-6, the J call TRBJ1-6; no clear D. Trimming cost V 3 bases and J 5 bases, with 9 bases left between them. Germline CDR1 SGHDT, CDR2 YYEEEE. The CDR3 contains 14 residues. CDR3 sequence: CASSWERNNSPLHF. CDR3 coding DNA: TGTGCCAGCAGCTGGGAGCGGAATAATTCACCCCTCCACTTT.

The CDR3 DNA follows: TGTGCCAGCAGCACCCCCGGCGAGGGGAAGAACACTGAAGCTTTCTTT. It is translated as CASSTPGEGKNTEAFF. The chain combines TRBV5-4 with TRBJ1-1, with D possibly matching TRBD1 (5 bases). The V end lost 4 bases, the J end lost 1 base, and 17 bases lay between the germline ends. Germline values: CDR1 SGHNT, CDR2 YYREEE (reference sequence). The CDR3 has 16 residues.

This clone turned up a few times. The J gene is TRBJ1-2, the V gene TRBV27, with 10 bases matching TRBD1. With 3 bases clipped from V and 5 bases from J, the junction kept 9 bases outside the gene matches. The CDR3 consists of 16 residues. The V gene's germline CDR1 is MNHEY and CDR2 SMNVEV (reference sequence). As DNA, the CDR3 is TGTGCCAGCAGTTTTGGGTCCGGACAGGGGGGTTATGGCTACACCTTC. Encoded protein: CASSFGSGQGGYGYTF.

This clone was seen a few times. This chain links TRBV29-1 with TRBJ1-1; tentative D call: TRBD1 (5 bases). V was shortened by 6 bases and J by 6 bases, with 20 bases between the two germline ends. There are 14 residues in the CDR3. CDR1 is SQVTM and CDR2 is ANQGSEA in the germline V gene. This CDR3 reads CSVTRGGVVPEAFF. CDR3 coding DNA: TGCAGCGTCACTCGGGGCGGGGTAGTTCCTGAAGCTTTCTTT.

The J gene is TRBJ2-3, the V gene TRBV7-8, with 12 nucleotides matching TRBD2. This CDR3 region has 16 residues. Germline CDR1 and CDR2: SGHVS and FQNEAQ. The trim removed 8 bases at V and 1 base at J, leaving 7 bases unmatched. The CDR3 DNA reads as TGTGCCAGCTCGACTAGCGGGGGATCTGGCACAGATACGCAGTATTTT. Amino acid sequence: CASSTSGGSGTDTQYF.

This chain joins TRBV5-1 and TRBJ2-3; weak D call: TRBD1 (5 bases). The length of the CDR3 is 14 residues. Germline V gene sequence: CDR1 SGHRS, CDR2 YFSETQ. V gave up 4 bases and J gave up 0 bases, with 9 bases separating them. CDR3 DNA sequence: TGCGCCAGCAGCCCGGACAAGAGCACAGATACGCAGTATTTT. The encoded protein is CASSPDKSTDTQYF.

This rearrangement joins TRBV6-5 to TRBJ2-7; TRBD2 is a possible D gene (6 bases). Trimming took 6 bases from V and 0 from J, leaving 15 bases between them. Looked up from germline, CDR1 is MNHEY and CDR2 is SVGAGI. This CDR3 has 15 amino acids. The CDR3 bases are TGTGCCAGCAGCCCTAGCGCAGTTCTCTCCTACGAGCAGTACTTC. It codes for CASSPSAVLSYEQYF.

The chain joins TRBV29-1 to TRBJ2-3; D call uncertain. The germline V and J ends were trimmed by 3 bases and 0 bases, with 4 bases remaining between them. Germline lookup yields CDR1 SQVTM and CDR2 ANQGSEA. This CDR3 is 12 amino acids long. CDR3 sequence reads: CSVESSTDTQYF. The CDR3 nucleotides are TGCAGCGTTGAGTCTAGCACAGATACGCAGTATTTT.

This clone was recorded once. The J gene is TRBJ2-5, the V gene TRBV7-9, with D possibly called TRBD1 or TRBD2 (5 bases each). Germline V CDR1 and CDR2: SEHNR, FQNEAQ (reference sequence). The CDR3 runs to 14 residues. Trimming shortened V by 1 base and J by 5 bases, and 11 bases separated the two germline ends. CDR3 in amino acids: CASSLGGSRETQYF. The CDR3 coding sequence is TGTGCCAGCAGCTTAGGGGGGTCACGGGAGACCCAGTACTTC.

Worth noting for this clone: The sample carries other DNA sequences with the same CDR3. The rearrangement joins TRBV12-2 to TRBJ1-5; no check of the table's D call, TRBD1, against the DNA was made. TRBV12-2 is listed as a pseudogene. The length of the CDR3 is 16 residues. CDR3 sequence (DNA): TGTGCAAGTCGCCTGAGGTGTCAGGGGGGAGCGCAGCCCCAGCATTTT. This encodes CASRLRCQGGAQPQHF.

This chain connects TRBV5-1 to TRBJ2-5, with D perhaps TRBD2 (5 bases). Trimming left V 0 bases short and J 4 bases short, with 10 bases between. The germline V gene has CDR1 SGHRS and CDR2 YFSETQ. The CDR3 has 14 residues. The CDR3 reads CASSLATGVETQYF. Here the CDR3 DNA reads TGCGCCAGCAGCTTGGCCACCGGGGTAGAGACCCAGTACTTC.

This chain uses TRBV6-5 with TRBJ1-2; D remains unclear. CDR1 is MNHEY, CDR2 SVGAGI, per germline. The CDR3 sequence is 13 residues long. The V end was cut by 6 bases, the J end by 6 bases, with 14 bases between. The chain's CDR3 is CASSLQAGHGYTF. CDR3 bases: TGTGCCAGCAGCCTCCAGGCAGGCCATGGCTACACCTTC.

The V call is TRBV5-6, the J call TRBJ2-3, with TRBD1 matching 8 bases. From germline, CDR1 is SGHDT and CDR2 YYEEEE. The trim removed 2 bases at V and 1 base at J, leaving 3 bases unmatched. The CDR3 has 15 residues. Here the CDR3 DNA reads TGTGCCAGCAGCTTAAACAGGGGGGGCACAGATACGCAGTATTTT. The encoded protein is CASSLNRGGTDTQYF. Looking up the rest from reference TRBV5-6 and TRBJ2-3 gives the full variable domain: DAGVTQSPTHLIKTRGQQVTLRCSPKSGHDTVSWYQQALGQGPQFIFQYYEEEERQRGNFPDRFSGHQFPNYSSELNVNALLLGDSALYLCASSLNRGGTDTQYFGPGTRLTVL.

CDR3 region: CASSLQGRTEAFF. As DNA, the CDR3 is TGTGCCAGCAGCCTACAGGGGAGAACTGAAGCTTTCTTT. This rearrangement joins TRBV13 to TRBJ1-1; 7 nucleotides align to TRBD1. Trimming removed 5 bases from V and 5 bases from J; junction bases left unmatched: 5. Germline loops: CDR1 PRHDT, CDR2 FYEKMQ (reference sequence). The CDR3 loop spans 13 amino acids.

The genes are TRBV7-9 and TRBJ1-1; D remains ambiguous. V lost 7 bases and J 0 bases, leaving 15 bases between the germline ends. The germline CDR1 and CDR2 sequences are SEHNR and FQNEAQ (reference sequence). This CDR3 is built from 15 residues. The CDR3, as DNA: TGTGCCAGCACCATTTCGGGGATTTTGAACACTGAAGCTTTCTTT. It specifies CASTISGILNTEAFF.

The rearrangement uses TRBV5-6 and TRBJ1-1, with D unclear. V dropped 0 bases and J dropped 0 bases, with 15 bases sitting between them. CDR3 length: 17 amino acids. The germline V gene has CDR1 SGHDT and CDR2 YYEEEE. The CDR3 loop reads CASSLVIGIGMNTEAFF. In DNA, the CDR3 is TGTGCCAGCAGCTTGGTAATCGGGATAGGCATGAACACTGAAGCTTTCTTT. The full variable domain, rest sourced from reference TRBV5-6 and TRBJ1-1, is DAGVTQSPTHLIKTRGQQVTLRCSPKSGHDTVSWYQQALGQGPQFIFQYYEEEERQRGNFPDRFSGHQFPNYSSELNVNALLLGDSALYLCASSLVIGIGMNTEAFFGQGTRLTVV.

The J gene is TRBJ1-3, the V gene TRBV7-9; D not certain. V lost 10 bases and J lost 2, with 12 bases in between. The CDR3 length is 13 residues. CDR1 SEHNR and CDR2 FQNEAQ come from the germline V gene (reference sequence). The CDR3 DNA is TGTGCCACTCCCGAGGGCCCTGGAAACACCATATATTTT. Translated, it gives CATPEGPGNTIYF.

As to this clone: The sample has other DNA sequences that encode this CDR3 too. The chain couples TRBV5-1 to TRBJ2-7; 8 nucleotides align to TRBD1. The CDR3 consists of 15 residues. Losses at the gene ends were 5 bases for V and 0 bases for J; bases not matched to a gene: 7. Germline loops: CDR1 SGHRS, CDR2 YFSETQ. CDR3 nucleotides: TGCGCCAGCAGTGGTGGACAGGGCAGCTCCTACGAGCAGTACTTC. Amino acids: CASSGGQGSSYEQYF.

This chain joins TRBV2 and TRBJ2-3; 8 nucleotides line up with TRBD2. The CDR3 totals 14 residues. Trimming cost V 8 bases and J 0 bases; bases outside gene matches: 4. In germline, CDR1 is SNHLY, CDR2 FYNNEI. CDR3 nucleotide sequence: TGTGCCAGCCGCAGCGGGAGAAGCACAGATACGCAGTATTTT. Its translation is CASRSGRSTDTQYF.

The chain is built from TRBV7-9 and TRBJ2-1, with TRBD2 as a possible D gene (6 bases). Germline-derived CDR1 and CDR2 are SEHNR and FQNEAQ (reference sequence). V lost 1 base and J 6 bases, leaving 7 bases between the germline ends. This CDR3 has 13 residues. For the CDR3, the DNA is TGTGCCAGCAGCTTAGGGGGAGGCAATGAGCAGTTCTTC. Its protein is CASSLGGGNEQFF.

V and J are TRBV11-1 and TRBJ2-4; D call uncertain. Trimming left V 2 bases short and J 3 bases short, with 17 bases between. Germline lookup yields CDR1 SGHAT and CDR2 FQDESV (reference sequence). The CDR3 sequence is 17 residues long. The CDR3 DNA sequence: TGTGCCAGCAGCTTACGTCAGGTGGTCACGGGCAAAAACATTCAGTACTTC. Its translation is CASSLRQVVTGKNIQYF.

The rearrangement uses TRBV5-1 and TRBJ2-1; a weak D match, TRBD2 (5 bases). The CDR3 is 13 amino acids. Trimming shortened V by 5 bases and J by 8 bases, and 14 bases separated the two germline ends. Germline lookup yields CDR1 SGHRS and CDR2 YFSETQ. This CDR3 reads CASRPTVRDEQFF. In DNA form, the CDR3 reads TGCGCCAGCAGACCTACCGTGAGGGATGAGCAGTTCTTC.

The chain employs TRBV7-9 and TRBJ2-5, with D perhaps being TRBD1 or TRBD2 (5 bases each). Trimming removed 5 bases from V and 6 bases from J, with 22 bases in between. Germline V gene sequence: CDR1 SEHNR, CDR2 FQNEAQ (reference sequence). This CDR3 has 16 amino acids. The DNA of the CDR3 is TGTGCCAGCAGCCCCGGAGGTACAGGTCAGGTAAAGACCCAGTACTTC. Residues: CASSPGGTGQVKTQYF.

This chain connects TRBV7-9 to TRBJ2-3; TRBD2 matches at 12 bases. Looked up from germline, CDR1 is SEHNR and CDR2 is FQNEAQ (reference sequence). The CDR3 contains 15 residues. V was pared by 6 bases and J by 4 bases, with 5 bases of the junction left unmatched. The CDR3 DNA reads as TGTGCCAGCAGTTCGACTAGCGGGGGCCCAGATACGCAGTATTTT. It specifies CASSSTSGGPDTQYF.